The 29 T cell receptor beta chains reported below all come from one sample, sequenced in a study of T cell responses to AZD1222 COVID-19 vaccine. TCRdb's table, derived via immunoSEQ multiplex PCR, lists solely in-frame clones and lacks some. The sample holds around 100,000 clones, 89% seen once. The source was peripheral blood, collected on day 0 of AZD1222 vaccination. The receptors derive from an adult in good health.

V and J are TRBV7-3 and TRBJ2-3; weak D call: TRBD1 (5 bases). V lost 3 bases to trimming and J lost 0 bases, with 7 bases between them. The CDR3 is made up of 14 amino acids. The V gene's germline CDR1 is SGHTA and CDR2 FQGTGA. The CDR3 sequence: CASSLGQSTDTQYF. In DNA form, the CDR3 reads TGTGCCAGCAGCTTGGGGCAAAGCACAGATACGCAGTATTTT.

J is TRBJ1-1 and V is TRBV29-1, with D possibly matching TRBD1 (5 bases). Germline assignment: CDR1 SQVTM and CDR2 ANQGSEA. The CDR3 is 12 residues long. Between the trimmed V and J ends, which lost 5 bases and 8 bases, there was a span of 15 bases. For the CDR3, the DNA is TGCAGCGTTTCCGGGACCCAGAGGGAAGCTTTCTTT. Translation gives CSVSGTQREAFF.

About this clone itself: The same CDR3 arises from other DNA sequences in this sample as well. The chain has TRBV10-3 and TRBJ2-7; D may be TRBD2 (5 bases). The germline V gene has CDR1 ENHRY and CDR2 SYGVKD. Trimming took off 8 bases at V and 0 bases at J, with 5 bases between the two ends. This CDR3 region has 11 residues. CDR3 coding DNA: TGTGCCATCGGGAGCTCCTACGAGCAGTACTTC. It is translated as CAIGSSYEQYF.

The chain joins TRBV5-4 to TRBJ1-3, with D hard to call. CDR1 SGHNT and CDR2 YYREEE come from the germline V gene (reference sequence). Trimming took off 0 bases at V and 3 bases at J, with 13 bases between the two ends. The CDR3 sequence is 16 residues long. The CDR3 region is CASSLGRGSLGNTIYF. CDR3 coding DNA: TGTGCCAGCAGCTTGGGGCGGGGATCGCTTGGAAACACCATATATTTT.

This clone came up a few times. This sequence joins TRBV12-3 or TRBV12-4 and TRBJ1-5; D may be TRBD1 (5 bases). V was pared by 3 bases and J by 9 bases, with 12 bases between. This CDR3 region has 13 residues. The DNA for the CDR3 is TGTGCCAGCAGTTTGGCGGGACCGGGGCCCCAGCATTTT. Protein sequence: CASSLAGPGPQHF.

The chain is built from TRBV18 and TRBJ1-1, with D possibly TRBD1 on 5 matching bases. The CDR3 contains 13 residues. Germline CDR1 is KGHSH and CDR2 is LQKENI. Trimming stripped 2 bases from V and 7 bases from J, with 11 bases between. The CDR3 coding sequence is TGTGCCAGCTCACCAGGCAGGGAAGATGAAGCTTTCTTT. Translated, it gives CASSPGREDEAFF. The complete variable domain, with remaining parts taken from reference TRBV18 and TRBJ1-1, reads NAGVMQNPRHLVRRRGQEARLRCSPMKGHSHVYWYRQLPEEGLKFMVYLQKENIIDESGMPKERFSAEFPKEGPSILRIQQVVRGDSAAYFCASSPGREDEAFFGQGTRLTVV.

The gene calls are TRBV5-4 and TRBJ1-2; no definite D call. V gave up 1 base and J gave up 5 bases, with 6 bases separating them. CDR1 SGHNT and CDR2 YYREEE come from the germline V gene (reference sequence). The length of the CDR3 is 12 residues. The CDR3 DNA sequence: TGTGCCAGCAGCTTGAAGGATTATGGCTACACCTTC. This sequence encodes CASSLKDYGYTF.

J is TRBJ2-1 and V is TRBV19; D may be TRBD2 (7 bases). The germline V gene encodes CDR1 LNHDA and CDR2 SQIVND (reference sequence). V dropped 3 bases and J dropped 9 bases, with 21 bases sitting between them. The length of the CDR3 is 16 residues. DNA for the CDR3: TGTGCCAGTAGTATTCCAGTGGGGGGGCTAGGCAGTGAGCAGTTCTTC. Protein sequence: CASSIPVGGLGSEQFF. Full variable domain (outside the CDR3, taken from reference TRBV19 and TRBJ2-1): DGGITQSPKYLFRKEGQNVTLSCEQNLNHDAMYWYRQDPGQGLRLIYYSQIVNDFQKGDIAEGYSVSREKKESFPLTVTSAQKNPTAFYLCASSIPVGGLGSEQFFGPGTRLTVL.

The table lists this clone with a count of one. The J gene is TRBJ2-1, the V gene TRBV7-2; the D is unclear. The germline V gene encodes CDR1 SGHTA and CDR2 FQGNSA. Trimming stripped 3 bases from V and 10 bases from J, with 10 bases between. This CDR3 is built from 12 residues. The CDR3: CASSFHTREQFF. The CDR3 DNA reads as TGTGCCAGCAGCTTTCATACACGCGAGCAGTTCTTC. Using reference TRBV7-2 and TRBJ2-1 for the parts outside the CDR3, the full variable domain is GAGVSQSPSNKVTEKGKDVELRCDPISGHTALYWYRQSLGQGLEFLIYFQGNSAPDKSGLPSDRFSAERTGGSVSTLTIQRTQQEDSAVYLCASSFHTREQFFGPGTRLTVL.

The chain employs TRBV9 and TRBJ1-2; D gene unclear. The CDR3 is 11 residues long. From germline, CDR1 is SGDLS and CDR2 YYNGEE. Trimming stripped 4 bases from V and 3 bases from J, with 4 bases between. CDR3 residues: CASSRDYGYTF. CDR3 sequence (DNA): TGTGCCAGCAGCCGGGACTATGGCTACACCTTC.

The chain joins TRBV9 to TRBJ2-3; TRBD1 might be the D (6 bases). From germline, CDR1 is SGDLS and CDR2 YYNGEE. V dropped 0 bases and J dropped 2 bases, with 10 bases sitting between them. The CDR3 has 15 amino acids. In DNA, the CDR3 is TGTGCCAGCAGCGTAGGGCAGGGGTTCACAGATACGCAGTATTTT. Amino acids: CASSVGQGFTDTQYF.

This chain uses TRBV5-1 with TRBJ2-7; no firm D call. The length of the CDR3 is 14 residues. The germline CDR1 and CDR2 sequences are SGHRS and YFSETQ. Trimming took 3 bases from V and 3 from J, leaving 13 bases between them. CDR3 amino acids: CASSSKTDYYEQYF. The CDR3 nucleotides read TGCGCCAGCAGCTCTAAGACGGATTACTACGAGCAGTACTTC.

The chain is built from TRBV5-1 and TRBJ2-2; 7 nucleotides match TRBD2. Germline V gene sequence: CDR1 SGHRS, CDR2 YFSETQ. The J segment lost 2 bases and the V segment lost 4 bases, leaving 2 bases of the junction unmatched. CDR3 size: 14 residues. CDR3 residues: CASSSGENTGELFF. The DNA for the CDR3 is TGCGCCAGCAGCAGCGGGGAAAACACCGGGGAGCTGTTTTTT.

The chain combines TRBV29-1 with TRBJ1-2, with D possibly TRBD1 on 6 matching bases. This CDR3 is built from 13 residues. Germline lookup yields CDR1 SQVTM and CDR2 ANQGSEA. V was clipped by 5 bases and J by 2 bases, with 12 bases between them. CDR3 DNA sequence: TGCAGCGTTCGGGAACAGGGCAACTATGGCTACACCTTC. The encoded protein is CSVREQGNYGYTF.

The rearrangement joins TRBV9 to TRBJ2-2, with 9 bases aligning to TRBD2. Germline V gene lookup returns CDR1 SGDLS and CDR2 YYNGEE. J lost 6 bases, V lost 6 bases, and 3 bases had no gene match. The CDR3 length is 13 residues. In nucleotides, the CDR3 is TGTGCCAGCAATGGCGGGGGGGCCGGGGAGCTGTTTTTT. Translation: CASNGGGAGELFF.

V gene TRBV13 combines with J gene TRBJ1-1; no reliable D call. V lost 3 bases and J 4 bases, leaving 15 bases between the germline ends. CDR1 is PRHDT and CDR2 is FYEKMQ in the germline V gene (reference sequence). The CDR3 extends over 15 amino acids. CDR3 sequence: CASSLGNLVVTEAFF. In DNA, the CDR3 is TGTGCCAGCAGCTTGGGGAACCTGGTAGTCACTGAAGCTTTCTTT.

The chain links TRBV2 to TRBJ2-3, with 8 bases fitting TRBD2. J was trimmed by 2 bases and V by 6 bases; bases with no gene match: 16. The CDR3 length is 18 residues. Germline loops: CDR1 SNHLY, CDR2 FYNNEI. The CDR3 here is CASSPGTSGGAVTDTQYF. CDR3 DNA: TGTGCCAGCAGCCCCGGGACTAGTGGGGGGGCCGTCACAGATACGCAGTATTTT.

This chain links TRBV7-2 with TRBJ2-5; D ambiguous. Per germline, CDR1 SGHTA and CDR2 FQGNSA. Trimming shortened V by 1 base and J by 5 bases, and 11 bases separated the two germline ends. The CDR3 has 14 amino acids. The CDR3 nucleotides read TGTGCCAGCAGCTTAGAGGTAGTTTGGGAGACCCAGTACTTC. Translated, it gives CASSLEVVWETQYF.

The chain links TRBV14 to TRBJ2-7; TRBD1 is a possible D gene (6 bases). CDR1 is SGHDN, CDR2 FVKESK, per germline. Trimming pared 5 bases from V and 4 bases from J, leaving 15 bases between. The CDR3 has 14 amino acids. CDR3 region: CASSEARGYYEQYF. CDR3 sequence (DNA): TGTGCCAGCAGCGAGGCCAGGGGATATTACGAGCAGTACTTC.

V usage is TRBV6-1 and J usage is TRBJ1-2; D perhaps matches TRBD1 (5 bases). Trimming removed 1 base at V and 1 base at J, with 13 bases between. The CDR3 spans 16 residues. The germline V gene has CDR1 MNHNS and CDR2 SASEGT. The CDR3 loop is CASSEVTTGLNYGYTF. The CDR3 DNA follows: TGTGCCAGCAGTGAAGTCACCACGGGACTTAACTATGGCTACACCTTC.

This clone has only one observation. The chain joins TRBV6-5 to TRBJ1-4; 7 bases map to TRBD1. V dropped 7 bases and J dropped 7; count of bases not matched to a gene: 6. This CDR3 region has 13 residues. Germline assignment: CDR1 MNHEY and CDR2 SVGAGI. CDR3 in amino acids: CASNTGEGEKLFF. In nucleotides, the CDR3 is TGTGCCAGCAATACAGGGGAAGGTGAAAAACTGTTTTTT.

The V call is TRBV4-1, the J call TRBJ1-2, with D tentatively TRBD1 (5 bases). Looked up from germline, CDR1 is MGHRA and CDR2 is YSYEKL. The CDR3 totals 17 residues. V was clipped by 0 bases and J by 5 bases, with 19 bases between them. The CDR3: CASSQDNGGGRQYGYTF. The CDR3 nucleotides read TGCGCCAGCAGCCAAGACAACGGGGGAGGACGGCAGTATGGCTACACCTTC.

The gene calls are TRBV5-1 and TRBJ1-1; possible D gene TRBD1, 6 bases. Between the trimmed V and J ends, which lost 0 bases and 5 bases, there was a span of 11 bases. The CDR3 extends over 14 amino acids. CDR1 is SGHRS and CDR2 is YFSETQ in the germline V gene. CDR3 region: CASSLDREITEAFF. Here the CDR3 DNA reads TGCGCCAGCAGCTTGGACAGGGAAATAACTGAAGCTTTCTTT.

The chain has TRBV11-2 and TRBJ2-3; 7 nucleotides align to TRBD1. J was trimmed by 2 bases and V by 4 bases; bases with no gene match: 6. The CDR3 runs to 15 residues. From germline, CDR1 is SGHAT and CDR2 FQNNGV. In DNA, the CDR3 is TGTGCCAGCAGCTCACAGGGGTCCTTCACAGATACGCAGTATTTT. As protein: CASSSQGSFTDTQYF.

The chain combines TRBV30 with TRBJ2-1, with 10 bases matching TRBD2. The CDR3 totals 13 residues. CDR1 is GTSNPN and CDR2 is SVGIG in the germline V gene (reference sequence). J was trimmed by 10 bases and V by 4 bases; bases with no gene match: 7. CDR3 in amino acids: CAWNSGGSGEQFF. In DNA, the CDR3 is TGTGCCTGGAATAGCGGGGGGTCTGGAGAGCAGTTCTTC.

The chain uses TRBV6-5 and TRBJ1-2; TRBD1 aligns across 7 bases. Trimming cost V 6 bases and J 2 bases; bases outside gene matches: 9. This CDR3 spans 15 amino acids. Germline CDR1 reads MNHEY; CDR2 reads SVGAGI. This CDR3 reads CASSAPETGNYGYTF. CDR3 DNA sequence: TGTGCCAGCAGCGCCCCCGAGACAGGGAACTATGGCTACACCTTC.

This clone has only one observation. This rearrangement joins TRBV24-1 to TRBJ2-3; D not resolved. This CDR3 is built from 13 residues. CDR1 is KGHDR and CDR2 is SFDVKD in the germline V gene. The V end lost 7 bases, the J end lost 2 bases, and 9 bases lay between the germline ends. CDR3 sequence reads: CATRDRPTDTQYF. The CDR3 nucleotides read TGTGCCACCAGAGACCGGCCCACAGATACGCAGTATTTT.

A single count supports this clone. V gene TRBV3-1 (or the pseudogene TRBV3-2) combines with J gene TRBJ2-1; maybe TRBD2 (7 bases). The CDR3 loop spans 16 amino acids. With 1 base removed from V and 4 bases from J, the gap between germline ends came to 14 bases. Germline-derived CDR1 and CDR2 are LGHDT and YNNKEL (reference sequence). CDR3 in amino acids: CASSQVSGGAYNEQFF. CDR3 in DNA: TGTGCCAGCAGCCAAGTTAGTGGGGGGGCATACAATGAGCAGTTCTTC.

The rearrangement joins TRBV4-1 to TRBJ2-7, with D unresolved. The length of the CDR3 is 13 residues. Germline CDR1 MGHRA, CDR2 YSYEKL. The V end lost 2 bases, the J end lost 3 bases, and 8 bases lay between the germline ends. The CDR3 DNA follows: TGCGCCAGCAGCCAAACAGAGAGCTACGAGCAGTACTTC. It translates to CASSQTESYEQYF.